These 31 T cell receptor beta chains came from one sample sequenced in a study of T-cell reconstitution after alpha-beta-depleted transplantation in children. Molecular barcoding with unique molecular identifiers was used for the TCRbeta library. Each CDR3 protein is one row after TCRdb ran MiXCR on the PCR reads. The table has a few hundred thousand distinct CDR3 sequences, over 25% seen once. The source material was PBMCs, sampled before TCRalphabeta/CD19-depleted stem cell transplant. The receptor set was obtained from a boy in the first two years of life with Wiskott-Aldrich syndrome, due to receive a stem cell transplant.

By share of the sample, this clonotype is medium-sized. The rearrangement uses TRBV28 and TRBJ2-7; D may be TRBD1 (5 bases). Trimming removed 5 bases from V and 1 base from J, with 9 bases in between. The CDR3 contains 13 residues. Germline assignment: CDR1 MDHEN and CDR2 SYDVKM. CDR3 protein: CASSAGISYEQYF. As DNA, the CDR3 is TGTGCCAGCAGTGCAGGGATTTCCTACGAGCAGTACTTC.

The chain carries TRBV6-1 and TRBJ2-3; tentative D call: TRBD1 (6 bases). CDR1 and CDR2 from the germline V gene are MNHNS and SASEGT. The V and J ends lost 7 bases and 4 bases respectively, with 18 bases between them. This CDR3 contains 15 residues. The CDR3 region has the DNA TGTGCCAGCACCCTTTGGGGGCCCCGCTCAGATACGCAGTATTTT. This translates into CASTLWGPRSDTQYF.

The CDR3 protein is CASSLFRQRTGTEAFF. The CDR3 bases are TGTGCCAGCAGCTTATTTCGCCAGAGGACAGGAACTGAAGCTTTCTTT. The chain is built from TRBV7-7 and TRBJ1-1; 7 bases match TRBD1. The CDR3 runs to 16 residues. Germline CDR1 SSHAT, CDR2 FNYEAQ (reference sequence). V lost 2 bases to trimming and J lost 5 bases; unmatched junction nucleotides: 11.

This clonotype showed up just a few times. The chain has TRBV11-2 and TRBJ1-1, with 8 bases lining up with TRBD1. The CDR3 is 15 amino acids. Germline CDR1 SGHAT, CDR2 FQNNGV. The trim removed 3 bases at V and 4 bases at J, leaving 7 bases unmatched. The CDR3 DNA sequence: TGTGCCAGCAGCTTCAGGGGGCGCGGGCGCACTGAAGCTTTCTTT. It codes for CASSFRGRGRTEAFF.

The rearrangement uses TRBV29-1 and TRBJ2-3, with 9 bases that match TRBD1. The CDR3 sequence is 12 residues long. In germline, CDR1 is SQVTM, CDR2 ANQGSEA. V trimming: 6 bases; J trimming: 4 bases; junction bases outside the gene matches: 2. CDR3 sequence reads: CSVGTGSDTQYF. CDR3 DNA: TGCAGCGTGGGGACAGGGTCAGATACGCAGTATTTT.

The V and J genes are TRBV29-1 and TRBJ2-4; D may match TRBD1 or TRBD2 (5 bases each). The CDR3 covers 14 residues. V was cut by 4 bases and J by 0 bases, with 10 bases left in between. Germline V CDR1 and CDR2: SQVTM, ANQGSEA. The CDR3 bases are TGCAGCGTTGGTTTAGGGACAGCCAAAAACATTCAGTACTTC. This gives the protein CSVGLGTAKNIQYF.

This clonotype occurred a few times. V and J are TRBV20-1 and TRBJ2-6; D possibly corresponds to TRBD1 (6 bases). CDR1 is DFQATT and CDR2 is SNEGSKA in the germline V gene (reference sequence). Trimming stripped 1 base from V and 2 bases from J, with 9 bases between. The CDR3 sequence is 15 residues long. CDR3: CSARVGGAGANVLTF. The CDR3 DNA reads as TGCAGTGCTAGAGTAGGGGGAGCTGGGGCCAACGTCCTGACTTTC.

The table lists this clonotype with a count of one. This chain joins TRBV4-1 and TRBJ2-1; 11 nucleotides line up with TRBD2. This CDR3 contains 17 residues. The germline V gene has CDR1 MGHRA and CDR2 YSYEKL. The J segment lost 3 bases and the V segment lost 3 bases, leaving 7 bases of the junction unmatched. Written as DNA, the CDR3 is TGCGCCAGCAGCCATGTAGCGGGAGGGCCAGGCTACAATGAGCAGTTCTTC. It specifies CASSHVAGGPGYNEQFF.

This clonotype appeared a few times. The V gene is TRBV5-1, the J gene TRBJ1-4; 8 bases agree with TRBD1. Germline CDR1 reads SGHRS; CDR2 reads YFSETQ. V shed 4 bases and J 5 bases; nucleotides not matched to a gene: 7. This CDR3 has 15 amino acids. For the CDR3, the DNA is TGCGCCAGCAGCCCCTGGACAGGGCAGAATGAAAAACTGTTTTTT. Residues: CASSPWTGQNEKLFF.

This clonotype was counted at least ten times. An end of the junction differs from the germline gene, which may be a read error. J is TRBJ2-3 and V is TRBV5-1; 8 bases match TRBD2. The CDR3 is 15 amino acids. Germline V gene data show CDR1 as SGHRS and CDR2 as YFSETQ. CDR3 DNA: TGTGCCAGCAGTTTCAGCGGGAGTGGCACAGATACGCAGTATTTT. As protein: CASSFSGSGTDTQYF.

This clonotype was detected a few times. This rearrangement joins TRBV19 to TRBJ1-1, with 9 positions matching TRBD1. CDR1 and CDR2 (germline): LNHDA, SQIVND (reference sequence). V dropped 6 bases and J dropped 3; count of bases not matched to a gene: 8. This CDR3 is 15 amino acids long. CDR3 protein: CASRPPGTGHTEAFF. For the CDR3, the DNA is TGTGCCAGTAGGCCCCCCGGGACAGGGCACACTGAAGCTTTCTTT.

The chain couples TRBV29-1 to TRBJ2-1, with 10 positions matching TRBD1. Germline V gives CDR1 SQVTM, CDR2 ANQGSEA. V was pared by 7 bases and J by 3 bases, with 6 bases of the junction left unmatched. The CDR3 covers 14 residues. CDR3 sequence reads: CSARGQGLYNEQFF. In DNA, the CDR3 is TGCAGCGCCAGGGGACAGGGGCTCTACAATGAGCAGTTCTTC.

This chain links TRBV5-1 with TRBJ1-4; no definite D call. Germline V gene lookup returns CDR1 SGHRS and CDR2 YFSETQ. The CDR3 consists of 16 residues. V lost 3 bases to trimming and J lost 0 bases, with 12 bases between them. CDR3 nucleotides: TGCGCCAGCAGCTACTTCGGCAGGTCAACTAATGAAAAACTGTTTTTT. Translated: CASSYFGRSTNEKLFF.

This chain links TRBV9 with TRBJ2-7, with a weak D call TRBD2 (6 bases). The CDR3 runs 15 residues. The V end was cut by 0 bases, the J end by 5 bases, with 15 bases between. The germline V gene has CDR1 SGDLS and CDR2 YYNGEE. The CDR3 loop reads CASSVATGAFNEQYF. CDR3 coding DNA: TGTGCCAGCAGCGTAGCAACGGGAGCCTTCAACGAGCAGTACTTC.

This rearrangement joins TRBV7-2 to TRBJ2-7; TRBD1 aligns across 8 bases. This CDR3 is built from 15 residues. The V and J ends lost 2 bases and 6 bases, in that order; junction bases with no gene match: 9. CDR1 and CDR2 (germline): SGHTA, FQGNSA. CDR3 loop: CASSLKGTGPLEQYF. The CDR3 bases are TGTGCCAGCAGCTTAAAAGGGACAGGCCCCCTCGAGCAGTACTTC.

The chain has TRBV10-3 and TRBJ2-7; D is perhaps TRBD1 or TRBD2 (6 bases each). The V end lost 3 bases, the J end lost 3 bases, and 21 bases lay between the germline ends. Germline V gene lookup returns CDR1 ENHRY and CDR2 SYGVKD. This CDR3 is 17 amino acids long. The CDR3 protein is CAISDSDGGDTLYEQYF. In DNA, the CDR3 is TGTGCCATCAGTGACTCAGACGGCGGGGACACTCTCTACGAGCAGTACTTC.

This clonotype was counted a few times. The genes are TRBV6-1 and TRBJ2-3, with D possibly TRBD2 on 6 matching bases. Trimming removed 6 bases from V and 0 bases from J, with 13 bases in between. Germline values: CDR1 MNHNS, CDR2 SASEGT. The CDR3 length is 15 residues. CDR3 sequence reads: CASRDSGYSTDTQYF. The DNA of the CDR3 is TGTGCCAGCAGGGATAGCGGATATAGCACAGATACGCAGTATTTT.

The gene calls are TRBV7-8 and TRBJ2-3; D tentatively fits TRBD1 or TRBD2 (6 bases each). Germline assignment: CDR1 SGHVS and CDR2 FQNEAQ. The CDR3 length is 14 residues. Trimming stripped 1 base from V and 5 bases from J, with 10 bases between. In nucleotides, the CDR3 is TGTGCCAGCAGCTTAGGGGGGGCCCGAGATACGCAGTATTTT. It specifies CASSLGGARDTQYF. Based on the CDR3 plus reference TRBV7-8 and TRBJ2-3, the full variable domain is GAGVSQSPRYKVAKRGQDVALRCDPISGHVSLFWYQQALGQGPEFLTYFQNEAQLDKSGLPSDRFFAERPEGSVSTLKIQRTQQEDSAVYLCASSLGGARDTQYFGPGTRLTVL.

The V call is TRBV5-1, the J call TRBJ2-3; D is unresolved. The CDR3 extends over 14 amino acids. Trimming took 5 bases from V and 4 from J, leaving 14 bases between them. Germline CDR1 reads SGHRS; CDR2 reads YFSETQ. The CDR3 loop is CASRQSALADTQYF. For the CDR3, the DNA is TGCGCCAGCAGACAATCAGCGTTGGCAGATACGCAGTATTTT. Full variable domain (remainder filled in from reference TRBV5-1 and TRBJ2-3): KAGVTQTPRYLIKTRGQQVTLSCSPISGHRSVSWYQQTPGQGLQFLFEYFSETQRNKGNFPGRFSGRQFSNSRSEMNVSTLELGDSALYLCASRQSALADTQYFGPGTRLTVL.

V usage is TRBV5-1 and J usage is TRBJ1-6; D is perhaps TRBD1 (5 bases). With 1 base removed from V and 7 bases from J, the gap between germline ends came to 6 bases. The germline V gene encodes CDR1 SGHRS and CDR2 YFSETQ. The CDR3 is 13 residues long. DNA of the CDR3: TGCGCCAGCAGCTTGAGACAGAATTCACCCCTCCACTTT. Its protein is CASSLRQNSPLHF.

The chain joins TRBV5-1 to TRBJ2-5; the D is unclear. Germline V gene sequence: CDR1 SGHRS, CDR2 YFSETQ. The V gene lost 0 bases and the J gene lost 1 base, with 10 bases spanning the gap. The CDR3 covers 15 residues. CDR3 loop: CASSLDPGPQETQYF. CDR3 DNA: TGCGCCAGCAGCTTGGATCCAGGTCCCCAAGAGACCCAGTACTTC.

The chain employs TRBV27 and TRBJ2-5; D is possibly TRBD2 (5 bases). The CDR3 is 15 amino acids. Germline CDR1 and CDR2: MNHEY and SMNVEV (reference sequence). Trimming removed 3 bases at V and 2 bases at J, with 13 bases between. The CDR3 nucleotides are TGTGCCAGCAGTTTTGGGTGGCTAGCTCAAGAGACCCAGTACTTC. Encoded protein: CASSFGWLAQETQYF.

The chain combines TRBV29-1 with TRBJ2-1; TRBD2 matches 7 bases. Unmatched junction bases numbered 6, after V lost 4 bases and J lost 6 bases. This CDR3 contains 13 residues. Germline values: CDR1 SQVTM, CDR2 ANQGSEA. CDR3 sequence (DNA): TGCAGCGTTGGTGGGACTATGGGCAATGAGCAGTTCTTC. As protein: CSVGGTMGNEQFF.

V gene TRBV20-1 combines with J gene TRBJ2-5; 7 positions agree with TRBD2. The V segment lost 3 bases and the J segment 2 bases; nucleotides outside the gene matches: 6. This CDR3 has 14 amino acids. CDR1 is DFQATT and CDR2 is SNEGSKA in the germline V gene (reference sequence). CDR3 sequence: CSARKAGQQETQYF. DNA of the CDR3: TGCAGTGCTAGGAAAGCGGGGCAACAAGAGACCCAGTACTTC.

This clonotype was counted between two and nine times. The chain recombines TRBV6-1 with TRBJ2-1, with 8 nucleotides matching TRBD2. The CDR3 contains 15 residues. The V gene end was trimmed by 8 bases and the J gene end by 3 bases; junction bases not matched to a gene: 9. Germline V lookup: CDR1 MNHNS, CDR2 SASEGT. Here the CDR3 reads CASGKSGGLYNEQFF. The CDR3 DNA reads as TGTGCCAGCGGCAAGTCGGGAGGGCTCTACAATGAGCAGTTCTTC.

This clonotype was observed a handful of times. The V and J genes are TRBV18 and TRBJ1-1; no clear D gene. V gave up 3 bases and J gave up 0 bases, with 11 bases separating them. CDR3 length: 15 amino acids. The germline gives CDR1 KGHSH, CDR2 LQKENI. CDR3 DNA sequence: TGTGCCAGCTCACCGGTGGTGAGATTGAACACTGAAGCTTTCTTT. Protein sequence: CASSPVVRLNTEAFF.

A note on this clonotype: A read error may produce the germline difference seen at one junction end. V and J are TRBV28 and TRBJ2-1; weak D call: TRBD2 (6 bases). This CDR3 comprises 11 residues. CDR1 MDHEN and CDR2 SYDVKM come from the germline V gene. Here the CDR3 DNA reads TGTGCCAGCAGCCCCCGGGGGAGAACGATCTTC. This translates into CASSPRGRTIF.

This clonotype was seen only a few times. This chain joins TRBV12-3 or TRBV12-4 and TRBJ2-6; 7 bases align to TRBD2. Unmatched junction bases numbered 13, after V lost 8 bases and J lost 3 bases. CDR3 length equals 17 residues. This CDR3 reads CASHPLAGEYGANVLTF. CDR3 DNA sequence: TGTGCCAGCCACCCACTGGCGGGAGAGTATGGGGCCAACGTCCTGACTTTC.

V usage is TRBV30 and J usage is TRBJ2-3; D is perhaps TRBD1 (5 bases). The CDR3 loop spans 14 amino acids. Looked up from germline, CDR1 is GTSNPN and CDR2 is SVGIG (reference sequence). V gave up 2 bases and J gave up 1 base, with 10 bases separating them. CDR3 sequence reads: CAWSFGAGTDTQYF. In DNA form, the CDR3 reads TGTGCCTGGAGTTTTGGGGCGGGCACAGATACGCAGTATTTT.

This clonotype came up a few times. The V and J genes are TRBV20-1 and TRBJ1-5; D is unresolved. Trimming took 1 base from V and 4 from J, leaving 8 bases between them. This CDR3 region has 13 residues. Germline V gene sequence: CDR1 DFQATT, CDR2 SNEGSKA (reference sequence). CDR3 nucleotides: TGCAGTGCTAGAGGGGCCAGTAATCAGCCCCAGCATTTT. This gives the protein CSARGASNQPQHF.

A few counts support this clonotype. This chain joins TRBV5-1 and TRBJ2-7; 8 bases are a match to TRBD1. The trim removed 5 bases at V and 3 bases at J, leaving 4 bases unmatched. The CDR3 is 13 residues long. Germline CDR1 and CDR2: SGHRS and YFSETQ. CDR3 amino acids: CASRSTGDYEQYF. The DNA of the CDR3 is TGCGCCAGCAGGTCGACAGGGGACTACGAGCAGTACTTC.